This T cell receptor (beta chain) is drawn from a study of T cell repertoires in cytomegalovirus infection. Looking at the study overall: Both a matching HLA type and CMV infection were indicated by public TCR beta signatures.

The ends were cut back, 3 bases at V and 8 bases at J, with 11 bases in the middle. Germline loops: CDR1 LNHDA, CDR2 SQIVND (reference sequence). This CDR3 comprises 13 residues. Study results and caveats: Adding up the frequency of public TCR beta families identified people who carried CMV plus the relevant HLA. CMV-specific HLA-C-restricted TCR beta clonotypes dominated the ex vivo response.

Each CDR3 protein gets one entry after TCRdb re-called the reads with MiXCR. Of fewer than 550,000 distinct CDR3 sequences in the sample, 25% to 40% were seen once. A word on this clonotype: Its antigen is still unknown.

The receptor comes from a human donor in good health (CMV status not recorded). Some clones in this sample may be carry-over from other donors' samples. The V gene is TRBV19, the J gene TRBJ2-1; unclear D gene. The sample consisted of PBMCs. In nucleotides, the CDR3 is TGTGCCAGTAGTATGGCAGGTTGGGATGAGCAGTTCTTC. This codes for CASSMAGWDEQFF.